Listed below are T cell receptor beta chains from one sample, sequenced in a study of blood T cell repertoires in COVID-19. Sequencing was performed with immunoSEQ multiplex PCR; in TCRdb, only in-frame clones are kept and a portion is missing. The top ten clones hold more than 6% of a sample with 200,000 to 300,000 clones, around 81% of them seen once. The sample comprised peripheral blood. Every receptor here comes from a woman aged 55-70 years with active or convalescent COVID-19. The CDR3 runs from the conserved cysteine through the conserved F or W. The D gene is left open where the match is weak. Expanded clones are given a class, and other clones once, few, many or no size at all.

j_gene | d_gene | v_gene | abundance | CDR3aa | CDR3nt
TRBJ1-1 | TRBD1 | TRBV29-1 | NA | CSVDMGQGVTEAFF | TGCAGCGTTGATATGGGACAGGGGGTCACTGAAGCTTTCTTT
TRBJ2-2 | TRBD2 | TRBV6-1 | once | CASSEASGGAGELFF | TGTGCCAGCAGTGAAGCTAGCGGGGGGGCAGGGGAGCTGTTTTTT
TRBJ2-7 | NA | TRBV27 | NA | CANRNRAREQYF | TGTGCCAACAGGAACAGGGCGAGGGAGCAGTACTTC
TRBJ2-5 | NA | TRBV3-1/TRBV3-2 | NA | CASRTGEETQYF | TGTGCCAGCAGGACGGGGGAAGAGACCCAGTACTTC
TRBJ2-5 | NA | TRBV5-1 | NA | CASRSPGGPDLNGRWFGETQYF | TGCGCCAGCAGGTCGCCAGGGGGCCCCGATCTCAACGGGAGGTGGTTTGGAGAGACCCAGTACTTC
TRBJ1-2 | NA | TRBV5-8 | NA | CASSLQSYYGYTF | TGTGCCAGCAGCCTACAGAGTTACTATGGCTACACCTTC
TRBJ2-7 | TRBD2 | TRBV9 | NA | CASGASGTTYEQYF | TGTGCCAGCGGTGCTAGCGGGACCACCTACGAGCAGTACTTC
TRBJ1-1 | NA | TRBV23-1 | NA | CASTRDLFKPRLNTEAFF | TGCGCCAGCACACGGGACTTATTTAAACCTCGTCTAAACACTGAAGCTTTCTTT
TRBJ2-7 | TRBD1 | TRBV6-5 | NA | CASSLGQGTYEQYF | TGTGCCAGCAGTCTGGGACAGGGTACCTACGAGCAGTACTTC
TRBJ2-3 | TRBD2 | TRBV28 | NA | CASSLSGGTDTQYF | TGTGCCAGCAGTCTTAGCGGGGGGACAGATACGCAGTATTTT
TRBJ2-1 | TRBD1 | TRBV5-1 | NA | CASTLPRDRAYNEQFF | TGCGCCAGCACCCTTCCACGGGACAGGGCCTACAATGAGCAGTTCTTC
TRBJ1-2 | NA | TRBV5-1 | NA | CASKPEETGRIYGYTF | TGCGCCAGCAAACCGGAGGAGACAGGACGGATCTATGGCTACACCTTC
TRBJ1-1 | NA | TRBV25-1 | NA | CASSVELDEAFF | TGTGCCAGCAGTGTCGAATTAGATGAAGCTTTCTTT
TRBJ2-3 | TRBD2 | TRBV2 | NA | CASRGLSGSLSDTQYF | TGTGCCAGCAGGGGGTTAAGCGGGAGCCTCTCAGATACGCAGTATTTT
TRBJ1-5 | TRBD1 | TRBV10-3 | NA | CAISVGGQQPQHF | TGTGCCATCAGTGTAGGGGGCCAGCAGCCCCAGCATTTT
TRBJ1-1 | TRBD1 | TRBV4-1 | NA | CASSQRRVEGAREAFF | TGCGCCAGCAGCCAAAGGAGGGTAGAGGGGGCCCGTGAAGCTTTCTTT
TRBJ2-1 | TRBD1 | TRBV7-7 | NA | CASSLHQGDQQFF | TGTGCTAGCAGCTTGCACCAGGGGGACCAGCAGTTCTTC
TRBJ1-1 | NA | TRBV6-2/TRBV6-3 | NA | CASSPYVTVILNTEAFF | TGTGCCAGCAGCCCTTACGTGACAGTAATATTGAACACTGAAGCTTTCTTT
TRBJ1-5 | NA | TRBV27 | NA | CASSAWTDQPQHF | TGTGCCAGCAGTGCCTGGACAGACCAGCCCCAGCATTTT
TRBJ1-4 | TRBD1 | TRBV5-1 | NA | CASSLAVRGPTNEKLFF | TGCGCCAGCAGCTTGGCAGTCAGGGGGCCTACTAATGAAAAACTGTTTTTT
TRBJ2-7 | TRBD2 | TRBV4-1 | few | CASSQDFTSGRREQYF | TGCGCCAGCAGCCAAGATTTCACTAGCGGGAGACGCGAGCAGTACTTC
TRBJ1-1 | NA | TRBV6-5 | NA | CASRPPGGGGEAFF | TGTGCCAGCAGGCCCCCCGGGGGTGGAGGTGAAGCTTTCTTT
TRBJ2-7 | NA | TRBV19 | once | CASSMRNLYEQYF | TGTGCCAGTAGTATGAGGAACCTCTACGAGCAGTACTTC
TRBJ1-4 | TRBD1 | TRBV11-2 | NA | CASNHRTGPNEKLFF | TGTGCCAGCAACCACCGGACAGGGCCTAATGAAAAACTGTTTTTT
TRBJ1-1 | TRBD1 | TRBV24-1 | NA | CATRRTGEGAEAFF | TGTGCCACCAGAAGGACAGGGGAAGGCGCTGAAGCTTTCTTT
TRBJ2-5 | NA | TRBV5-5 | NA | CASSLLGEGTQYF | TGTGCCAGCAGCTTGTTAGGGGAAGGGACCCAGTACTTC
TRBJ1-1 | TRBD1 | TRBV27 | NA | CASSVTGGLNTEAFF | TGTGCCAGCAGTGTTACAGGGGGCCTGAACACTGAAGCTTTCTTT
TRBJ2-3 | TRBD1 | TRBV7-9 | NA | CASTAGQGIPDTQYF | TGTGCCAGCACCGCAGGACAGGGGATCCCAGATACGCAGTATTTT
TRBJ2-7 | NA | TRBV21-1 | NA | CASSNSGEQYF | TGTGCCAGCAGCAACAGTGGCGAGCAGTACTTC
TRBJ2-3 | NA | TRBV7-2 | once | CASSLSRGTTRTPPYTQYF | TGTGCCAGCAGCTTATCACGTGGTACTACCCGAACACCCCCTTATACGCAGTATTTT
TRBJ1-5 | NA | TRBV19 | NA | CASSQGTGQPQHF | TGTGCCAGTAGTCAGGGAACTGGTCAGCCCCAGCATTTT
TRBJ2-3 | NA | TRBV11-3 | NA | CASSLGGVDTDTQYF | TGTGCCAGCAGCTTAGGGGGGGTTGACACAGATACGCAGTATTTT
TRBJ2-7 | NA | TRBV19 | NA | CASSMGDRGLAGRNEQYF | TGTGCCAGTAGTATGGGGGACAGGGGTCTAGCGGGGAGGAACGAGCAGTACTTC
TRBJ2-7 | TRBD1 | TRBV6-5 | NA | CASRQGESYEQYF | TGTGCCAGTCGACAGGGGGAGTCCTACGAGCAGTACTTC
TRBJ2-3 | TRBD2 | TRBV24-1 | NA | CATSDPPGLGSDTQYF | TGTGCCACCAGTGACCCTCCGGGACTAGGATCAGATACGCAGTATTTT
TRBJ2-7 | NA | TRBV29-1 | NA | CSVGNRARVYEQYF | TGCAGCGTTGGCAACAGGGCCCGGGTCTACGAGCAGTACTTC
TRBJ1-2 | TRBD1 | TRBV5-1 | NA | CASSLGAPDRGGGYTF | TGCGCCAGCAGCTTGGGGGCTCCTGACAGGGGAGGTGGCTACACCTTC
TRBJ1-1 | NA | TRBV5-6 | NA | CASSLTNLEAFF | TGTGCCAGCAGCCTGACAAATCTTGAAGCTTTCTTT
TRBJ2-2 | NA | TRBV7-8 | NA | CASSLATGNTGELFF | TGTGCCAGCAGCTTAGCGACAGGGAACACCGGGGAGCTGTTTTTT
TRBJ2-1 | TRBD1 | TRBV11-2 | NA | CASSLTGTDVHEQFF | TGTGCCAGCAGTCTAACCGGGACAGACGTACATGAGCAGTTCTTC
TRBJ1-2 | NA | TRBV9 | once | CASSVDRAYYGYTF | TGTGCCAGCAGCGTAGACAGGGCCTACTATGGCTACACCTTC
TRBJ2-1 | TRBD2 | TRBV28 | NA | CASSFSYGGSYNEQFF | TGTGCCAGCAGTTTCTCCTACGGGGGGAGCTACAATGAGCAGTTCTTC
TRBJ1-2 | TRBD1 | TRBV19 | NA | CASSPRTGTEGGYTF | TGTGCCAGTAGCCCCCGGACAGGGACGGAGGGCGGCTACACCTTC
TRBJ2-1 | NA | TRBV27 | NA | CASSFTGEQFF | TGTGCCAGCAGTTTTACGGGTGAGCAGTTCTTC
TRBJ1-3 | TRBD1 | TRBV19 | NA | CASSRTGVDSGNTIYF | TGTGCCAGTAGCCGGACAGGGGTGGACTCTGGAAACACCATATATTTT
TRBJ2-2 | NA | TRBV5-4 | NA | CASSLSVSHAGELFF | TGTGCCAGCAGCTTGTCGGTCTCCCACGCCGGGGAGCTGTTTTTT
TRBJ2-2 | TRBD2 | TRBV5-1 | once | CASSLRPGLAGSNTGELFF | TGCGCCAGCAGCTTGCGTCCGGGACTAGCGGGATCGAACACCGGGGAGCTGTTTTTT
TRBJ1-6 | TRBD1 | TRBV2 | NA | CASRLQGGSPLHF | TGTGCCAGCAGGTTACAGGGGGGATCACCCCTCCACTTT
TRBJ1-5 | NA | TRBV24-1 | NA | CATQREGNQPQHF | TGTGCCACCCAGCGGGAGGGCAATCAGCCCCAGCATTTT
TRBJ1-2 | NA | TRBV11-3 | once | CASSCPGGTYGYTF | TGTGCCAGCAGCTGCCCCGGGGGGACCTATGGCTACACCTTC
TRBJ1-5 | NA | TRBV6-5 | NA | CASSPDRANNQPQHF | TGTGCCAGCAGCCCGGACAGAGCGAACAATCAGCCCCAGCATTTT
TRBJ1-5 | NA | TRBV11-3 | NA | CASSFRGSSNQPQHF | TGTGCCAGCAGCTTCCGGGGGAGTAGCAATCAGCCCCAGCATTTT
TRBJ2-1 | TRBD1 | TRBV11-3 | few | CASSRYGGQGGDEQFF | TGTGCCAGCAGCCGTTATGGGGGACAGGGGGGCGATGAGCAGTTCTTC
TRBJ1-1 | NA | TRBV18 | NA | CASSPPSGTEAFF | TGTGCCAGCTCACCACCTTCAGGGACTGAAGCTTTCTTT